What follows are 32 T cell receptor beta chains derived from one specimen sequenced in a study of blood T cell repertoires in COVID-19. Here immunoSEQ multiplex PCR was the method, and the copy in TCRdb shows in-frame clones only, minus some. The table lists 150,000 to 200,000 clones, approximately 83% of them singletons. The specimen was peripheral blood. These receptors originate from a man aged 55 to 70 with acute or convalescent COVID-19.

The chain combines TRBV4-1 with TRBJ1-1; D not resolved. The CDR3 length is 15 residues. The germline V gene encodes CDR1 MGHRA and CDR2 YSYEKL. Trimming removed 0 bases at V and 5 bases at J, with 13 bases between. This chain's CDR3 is CASSQDSLGRTEAFF. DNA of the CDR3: TGCGCCAGCAGCCAAGATTCGTTGGGGAGGACTGAAGCTTTCTTT.

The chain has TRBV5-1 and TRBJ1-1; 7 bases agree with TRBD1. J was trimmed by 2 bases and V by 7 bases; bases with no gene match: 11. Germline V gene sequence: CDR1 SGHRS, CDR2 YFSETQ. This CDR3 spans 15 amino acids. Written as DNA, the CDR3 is TGCGCCAGCGCCGAAAGAACAGGGGATAACACTGAAGCTTTCTTT. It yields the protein CASAERTGDNTEAFF.

The CDR3 loop is CASSSDRALTDTQYF. CDR3 coding DNA: TGCGCCAGCAGCTCCGACAGGGCGCTCACAGATACGCAGTATTTT. The chain is built from TRBV5-1 and TRBJ2-3; 7 bases are shared with TRBD1. This CDR3 contains 15 residues. Germline-derived CDR1 and CDR2 are SGHRS and YFSETQ. V was clipped by 3 bases and J by 2 bases; unmatched bases: 6.

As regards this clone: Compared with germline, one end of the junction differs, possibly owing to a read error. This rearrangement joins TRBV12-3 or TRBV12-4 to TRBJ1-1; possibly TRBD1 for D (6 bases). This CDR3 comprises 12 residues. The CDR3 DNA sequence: TGTGCCAGCAGTTTGTTAGGGACACGCGTTATCTTT. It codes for CASSLLGTRVIF.

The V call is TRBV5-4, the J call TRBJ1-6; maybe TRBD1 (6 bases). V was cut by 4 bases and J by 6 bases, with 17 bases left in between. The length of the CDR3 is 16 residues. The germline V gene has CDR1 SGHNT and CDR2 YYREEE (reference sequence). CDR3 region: CASSPRTGGSNSPLHF. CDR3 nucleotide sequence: TGTGCCAGCAGCCCGAGGACGGGGGGCAGTAATTCACCCCTCCACTTT.

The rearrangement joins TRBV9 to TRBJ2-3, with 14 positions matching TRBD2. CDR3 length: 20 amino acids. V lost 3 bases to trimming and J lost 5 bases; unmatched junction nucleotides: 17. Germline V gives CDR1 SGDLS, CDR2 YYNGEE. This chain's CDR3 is CASSAHLTSGRGLGGDTQYF. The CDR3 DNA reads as TGTGCCAGCAGCGCCCACCTGACTAGCGGGAGGGGCCTCGGGGGAGATACGCAGTATTTT. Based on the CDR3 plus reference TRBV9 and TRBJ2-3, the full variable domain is DSGVTQTPKHLITATGQRVTLRCSPRSGDLSVYWYQQSLDQGLQFLIQYYNGEERAKGNILERFSAQQFPDLHSELNLSSLELGDSALYFCASSAHLTSGRGLGGDTQYFGPGTRLTVL.

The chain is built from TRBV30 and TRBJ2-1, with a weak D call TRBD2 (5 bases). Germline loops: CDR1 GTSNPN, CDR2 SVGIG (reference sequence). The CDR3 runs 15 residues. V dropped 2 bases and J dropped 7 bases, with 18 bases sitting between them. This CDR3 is CAWSPRGILGNEQFF. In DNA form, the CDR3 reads TGTGCCTGGAGTCCACGGGGTATCCTGGGGAATGAGCAGTTCTTC.

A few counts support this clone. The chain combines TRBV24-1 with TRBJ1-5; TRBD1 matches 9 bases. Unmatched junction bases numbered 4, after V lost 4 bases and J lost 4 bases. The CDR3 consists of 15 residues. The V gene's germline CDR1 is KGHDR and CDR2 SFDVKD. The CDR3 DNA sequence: TGTGCCACCAGTGACCCGACAGGGGGGAATCAGCCCCAGCATTTT. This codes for CATSDPTGGNQPQHF.

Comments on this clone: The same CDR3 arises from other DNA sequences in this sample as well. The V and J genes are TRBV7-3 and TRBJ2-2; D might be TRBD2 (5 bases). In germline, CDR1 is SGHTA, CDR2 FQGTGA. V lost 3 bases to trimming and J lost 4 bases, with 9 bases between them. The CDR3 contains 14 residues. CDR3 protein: CASSFGVGTGELFF. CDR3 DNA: TGTGCCAGCAGCTTCGGGGTTGGCACCGGGGAGCTGTTTTTT.

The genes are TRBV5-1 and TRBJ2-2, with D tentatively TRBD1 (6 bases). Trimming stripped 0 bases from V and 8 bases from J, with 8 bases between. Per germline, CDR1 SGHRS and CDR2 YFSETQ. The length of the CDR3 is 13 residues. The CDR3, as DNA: TGCGCCAGCAGCTTGGTCAGGGGAGGGGAGCTGTTTTTT. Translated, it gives CASSLVRGGELFF.

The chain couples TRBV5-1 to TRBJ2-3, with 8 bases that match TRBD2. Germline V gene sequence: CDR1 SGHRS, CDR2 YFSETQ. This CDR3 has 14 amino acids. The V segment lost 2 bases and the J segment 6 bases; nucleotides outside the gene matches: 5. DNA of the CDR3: TGCGCCAGCAGCTTAGCGGGAGTCGCGGATACGCAGTATTTT. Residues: CASSLAGVADTQYF.

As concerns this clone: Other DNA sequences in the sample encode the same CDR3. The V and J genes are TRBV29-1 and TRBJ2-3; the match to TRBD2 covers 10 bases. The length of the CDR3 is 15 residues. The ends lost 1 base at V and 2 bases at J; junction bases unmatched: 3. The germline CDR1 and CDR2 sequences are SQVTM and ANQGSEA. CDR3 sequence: CSVEGLAGVTDTQYF. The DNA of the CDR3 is TGCAGCGTTGAAGGTCTAGCGGGGGTCACAGATACGCAGTATTTT.

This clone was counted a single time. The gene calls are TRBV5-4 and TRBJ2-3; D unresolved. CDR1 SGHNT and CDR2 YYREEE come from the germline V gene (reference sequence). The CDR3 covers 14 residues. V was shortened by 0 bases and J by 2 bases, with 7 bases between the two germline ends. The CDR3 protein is CASSLVWATDTQYF. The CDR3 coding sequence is TGTGCCAGCAGCTTGGTGTGGGCCACAGATACGCAGTATTTT.

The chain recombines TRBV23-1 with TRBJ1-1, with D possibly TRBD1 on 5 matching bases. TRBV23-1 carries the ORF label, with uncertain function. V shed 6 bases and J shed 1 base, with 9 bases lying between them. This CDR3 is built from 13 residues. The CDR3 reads CASSPGGNTEAFF. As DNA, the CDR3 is TGCGCCAGCAGCCCCGGGGGGAACACTGAAGCTTTCTTT.

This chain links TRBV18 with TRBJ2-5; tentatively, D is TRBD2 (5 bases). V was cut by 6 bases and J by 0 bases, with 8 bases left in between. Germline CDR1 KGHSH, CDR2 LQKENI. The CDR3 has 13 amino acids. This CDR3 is CASSLGDQETQYF. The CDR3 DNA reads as TGTGCCAGCTCGCTGGGAGACCAAGAGACCCAGTACTTC.

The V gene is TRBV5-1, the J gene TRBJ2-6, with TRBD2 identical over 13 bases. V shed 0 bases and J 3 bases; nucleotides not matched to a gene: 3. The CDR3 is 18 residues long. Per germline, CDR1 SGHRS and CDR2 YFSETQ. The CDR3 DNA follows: TGCGCCAGCAGCTTGGACGGACTAGCGGGAGTTGGGGCCAACGTCCTGACTTTC. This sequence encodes CASSLDGLAGVGANVLTF.

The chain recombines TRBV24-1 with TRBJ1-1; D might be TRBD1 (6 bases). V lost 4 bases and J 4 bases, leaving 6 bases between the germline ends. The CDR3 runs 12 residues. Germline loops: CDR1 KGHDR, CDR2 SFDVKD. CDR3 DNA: TGTGCCACCAGTGAAGGGGGCACTGAAGCTTTCTTT. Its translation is CATSEGGTEAFF.

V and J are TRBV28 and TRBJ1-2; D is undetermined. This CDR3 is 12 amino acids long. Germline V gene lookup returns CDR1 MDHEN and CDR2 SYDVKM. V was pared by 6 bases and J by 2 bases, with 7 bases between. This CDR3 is CASSEENYGYTF. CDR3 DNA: TGTGCCAGCAGCGAGGAGAACTATGGCTACACCTTC.

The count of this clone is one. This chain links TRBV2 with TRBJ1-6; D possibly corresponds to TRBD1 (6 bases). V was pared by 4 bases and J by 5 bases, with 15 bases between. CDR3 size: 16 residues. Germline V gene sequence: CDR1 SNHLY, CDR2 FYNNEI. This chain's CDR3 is CASSAKTGRNNSPLHF. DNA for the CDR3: TGTGCCAGCAGTGCCAAGACAGGCCGAAATAATTCACCCCTCCACTTT.

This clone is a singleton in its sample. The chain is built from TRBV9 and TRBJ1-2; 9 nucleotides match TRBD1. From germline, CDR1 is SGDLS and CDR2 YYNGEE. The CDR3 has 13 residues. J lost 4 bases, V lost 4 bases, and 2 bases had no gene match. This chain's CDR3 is CASSRQGVYGYTF. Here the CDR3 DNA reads TGTGCCAGCAGCCGACAGGGGGTCTATGGCTACACCTTC.

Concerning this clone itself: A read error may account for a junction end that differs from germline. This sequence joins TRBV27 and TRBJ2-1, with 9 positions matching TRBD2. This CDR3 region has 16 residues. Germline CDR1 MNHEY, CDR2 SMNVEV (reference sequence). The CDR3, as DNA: TGTGCCAGCAGTGTCACCGCCGGGACTAGCATGAAAGCTGACGTCTTC. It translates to CASSVTAGTSMKADVF.

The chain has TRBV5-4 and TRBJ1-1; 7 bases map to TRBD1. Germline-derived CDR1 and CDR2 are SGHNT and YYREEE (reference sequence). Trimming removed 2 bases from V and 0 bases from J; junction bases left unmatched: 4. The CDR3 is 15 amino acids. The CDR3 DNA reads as TGTGCCAGCAGCTTAACGACAGGGATGAACACTGAAGCTTTCTTT. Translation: CASSLTTGMNTEAFF.

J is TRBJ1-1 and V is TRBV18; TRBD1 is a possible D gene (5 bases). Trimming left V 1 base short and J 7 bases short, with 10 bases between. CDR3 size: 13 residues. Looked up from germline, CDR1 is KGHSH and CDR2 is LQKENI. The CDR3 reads CASSPLRQGEAFF. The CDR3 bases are TGTGCCAGCTCACCACTCCGGCAGGGTGAAGCTTTCTTT.

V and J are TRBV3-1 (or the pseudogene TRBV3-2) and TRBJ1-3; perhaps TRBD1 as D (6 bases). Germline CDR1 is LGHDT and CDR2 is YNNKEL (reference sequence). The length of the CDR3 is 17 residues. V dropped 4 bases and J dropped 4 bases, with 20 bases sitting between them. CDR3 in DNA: TGTGCCAGCAGCCGCAAGTCCGGGACAACGGGGGGAAACACCATATATTTT. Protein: CASSRKSGTTGGNTIYF.

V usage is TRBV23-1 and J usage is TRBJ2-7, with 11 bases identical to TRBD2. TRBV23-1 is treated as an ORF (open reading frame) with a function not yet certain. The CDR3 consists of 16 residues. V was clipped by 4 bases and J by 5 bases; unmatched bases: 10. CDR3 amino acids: CASSPLELAGVHEQYF. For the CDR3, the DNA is TGCGCCAGCAGTCCCCTGGAACTAGCGGGAGTTCACGAGCAGTACTTC.

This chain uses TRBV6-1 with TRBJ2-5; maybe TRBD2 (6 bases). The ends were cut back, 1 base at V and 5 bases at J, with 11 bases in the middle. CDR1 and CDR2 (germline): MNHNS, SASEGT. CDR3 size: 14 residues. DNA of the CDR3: TGTGCCAGCAGTGAAGGCGGGGCAGAGGAGACCCAGTACTTC. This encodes CASSEGGAEETQYF.

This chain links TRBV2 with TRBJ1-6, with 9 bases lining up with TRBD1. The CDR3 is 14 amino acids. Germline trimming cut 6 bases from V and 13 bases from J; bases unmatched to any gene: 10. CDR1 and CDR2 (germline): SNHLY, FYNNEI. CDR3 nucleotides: TGTGCCAGCAGCGGGGACAGGGACGGCGATCCCCTCCACTTT. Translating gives CASSGDRDGDPLHF.

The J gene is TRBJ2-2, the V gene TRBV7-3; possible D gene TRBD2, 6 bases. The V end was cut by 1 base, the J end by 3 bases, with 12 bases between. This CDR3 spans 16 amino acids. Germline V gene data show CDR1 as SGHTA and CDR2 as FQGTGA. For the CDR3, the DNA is TGTGCCAGCAGCTTAAACGGGGGTAGGGACACCGGGGAGCTGTTTTTT. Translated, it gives CASSLNGGRDTGELFF.

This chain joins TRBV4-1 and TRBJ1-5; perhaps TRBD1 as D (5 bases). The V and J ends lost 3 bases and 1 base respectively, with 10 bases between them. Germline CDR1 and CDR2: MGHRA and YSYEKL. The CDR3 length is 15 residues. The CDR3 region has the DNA TGCGCCAGCAGCCACCTAGACAGAAGCAATCAGCCCCAGCATTTT. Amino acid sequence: CASSHLDRSNQPQHF.

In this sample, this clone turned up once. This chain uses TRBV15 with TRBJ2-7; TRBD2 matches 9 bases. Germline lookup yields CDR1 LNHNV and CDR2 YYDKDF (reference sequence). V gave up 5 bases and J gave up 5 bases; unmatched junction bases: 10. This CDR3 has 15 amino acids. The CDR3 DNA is TGTGCCACCAGCCACAGGCGGGAGGGCCTGAACGAGCAGTACTTC. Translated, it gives CATSHRREGLNEQYF.

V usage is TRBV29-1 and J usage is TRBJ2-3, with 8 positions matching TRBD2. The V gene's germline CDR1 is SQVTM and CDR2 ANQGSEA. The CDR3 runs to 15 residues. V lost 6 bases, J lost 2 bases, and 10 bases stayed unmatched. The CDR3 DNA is TGCAGCGTCGCCACGCGGGAGGCCTTCACAGATACGCAGTATTTT. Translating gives CSVATREAFTDTQYF.

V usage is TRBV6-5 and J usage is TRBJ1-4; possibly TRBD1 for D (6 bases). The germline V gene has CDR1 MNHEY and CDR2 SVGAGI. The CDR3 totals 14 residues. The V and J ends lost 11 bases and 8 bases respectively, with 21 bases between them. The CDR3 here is CASATPGGEEKLFF. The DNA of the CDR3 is TGTGCCTCAGCAACCCCTGGGGGCGAGGAAAAACTGTTTTTT.